Below, 2 T cell receptor beta chains from the same sample are listed, as sequenced in a study of T-cell reconstitution after alpha-beta-depleted transplantation in children. The authors prepared the TCRbeta library with unique molecular identifiers. TCRdb reanalysed the PCR reads using MiXCR and keeps one entry per CDR3 protein. The sample shows around 400,000 distinct CDR3 sequences, about a tenth of them seen only once. The input for sequencing was PBMCs from the stem cell graft donor, taken from the stem cell graft. These receptors were taken from a human donor who donated a stem cell graft to a child with acute myeloid leukemia.

This clonotype was seen a few times. The chain joins TRBV5-6 to TRBJ1-5, with a weak D call TRBD1 (6 bases). This CDR3 is built from 15 residues. V gave up 5 bases and J gave up 0 bases, with 12 bases separating them. The V gene's germline CDR1 is SGHDT and CDR2 YYEEEE. The CDR3 spells CASSPYRDSNQPQHF. The CDR3, as DNA: TGTGCCAGCAGTCCCTACAGGGATAGCAATCAGCCCCAGCATTTT.

This clonotype was observed a few times. The chain employs TRBV19 and TRBJ2-7; D not certain. Germline V CDR1 and CDR2: LNHDA, SQIVND (reference sequence). This CDR3 is built from 13 residues. With 2 bases removed from V and 5 bases from J, the gap between germline ends came to 10 bases. The DNA of the CDR3 is TGTGCCAGTAGTATACGGATGAGCCACGAGCAGTACTTC. This codes for CASSIRMSHEQYF.